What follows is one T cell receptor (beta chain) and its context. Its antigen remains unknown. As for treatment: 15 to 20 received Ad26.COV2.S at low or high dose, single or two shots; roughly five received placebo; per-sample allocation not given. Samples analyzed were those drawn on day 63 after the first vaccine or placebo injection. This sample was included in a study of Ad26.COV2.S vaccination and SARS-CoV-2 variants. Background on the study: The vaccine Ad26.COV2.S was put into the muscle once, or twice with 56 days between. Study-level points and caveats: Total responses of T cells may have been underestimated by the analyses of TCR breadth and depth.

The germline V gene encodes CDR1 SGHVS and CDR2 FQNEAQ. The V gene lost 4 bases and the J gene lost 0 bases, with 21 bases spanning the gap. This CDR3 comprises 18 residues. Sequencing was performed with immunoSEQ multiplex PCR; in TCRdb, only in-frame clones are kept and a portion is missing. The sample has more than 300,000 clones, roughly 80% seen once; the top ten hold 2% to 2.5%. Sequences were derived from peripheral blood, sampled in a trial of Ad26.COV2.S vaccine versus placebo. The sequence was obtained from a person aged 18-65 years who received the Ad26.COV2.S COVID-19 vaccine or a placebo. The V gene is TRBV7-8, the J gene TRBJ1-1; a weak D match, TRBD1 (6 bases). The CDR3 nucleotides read TGTGCCAGCAGCTCCCAGGGGTCCCGGGGGGGGATGAACACTGAAGCTTTCTTT. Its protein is CASSSQGSRGGMNTEAFF.